The rows below give T cell receptor beta chains drawn from one sample of a study of blood T cell repertoires in COVID-19. The protocol was immunoSEQ multiplex PCR, while the TCRdb copy is restricted to in-frame clones and leaves out a portion. The data hold about 43,000 clones, with about 86% observed a single time. The sequencing input was peripheral blood. The receptors here all came from a man aged 35 to 55 with COVID-19, enrolled during active disease. The CDR3 runs from the conserved cysteine through the conserved F or W. D genes are given only for firm matches. Some rows have no size entry. The others give once, few or many, or a class for an expanded clone.

d_call,cdr3_length,j_call,clone_size,v_call,cdr3_nt,cdr3_aa
NA,15,TRBJ1-3,NA,TRBV5-5,TGTGCCAGCAGCTATGGACAGTCCTCTGGAAACACCATATATTTT,CASSYGQSSGNTIYF
NA,12,TRBJ1-2,NA,TRBV25-1,TGTGCCAGCAGTGATTATGACTATGGCTACACCTTC,CASSDYDYGYTF
NA,16,TRBJ2-1,NA,TRBV7-9,TGTGCCAGCAGCCCCCCGGGACAGACTAGCTACAATGAGCAGTTCTTC,CASSPPGQTSYNEQFF
TRBD2,15,TRBJ2-1,NA,TRBV7-3,TGTGCCAGCAGCCAGACTAGCGGGAGATCTAATGAGCAGTTCTTC,CASSQTSGRSNEQFF
TRBD2,15,TRBJ2-1,NA,TRBV5-8,TGTGCCAGCAGCGCGGGACTAGCGGGAGGGGATGAGCAGTTCTTC,CASSAGLAGGDEQFF
NA,13,TRBJ1-1,NA,TRBV18,TGTGCCAGCTCACCTCTGGAGTACACTGAAGCTTTCTTT,CASSPLEYTEAFF
TRBD1,14,TRBJ1-4,NA,TRBV27,TGTGCCAGCAGTTTACACAGGGGATCTGAAAAACTGTTTTTT,CASSLHRGSEKLFF
NA,14,TRBJ2-1,NA,TRBV30,TGTGCCTGGAGTGTTGGGTTAGTCGGGGATGAGCAGTTCTTC,CAWSVGLVGDEQFF
TRBD1,15,TRBJ1-1,NA,TRBV7-6,TGTGCCAGCAGCGCCCAACAGGGGGGTTACACTGAAGCTTTCTTT,CASSAQQGGYTEAFF
NA,16,TRBJ2-2,NA,TRBV30,TGTGCCTGGAGCCTCGGACTAACGGGCAACACCGGGGAGCTGTTTTTT,CAWSLGLTGNTGELFF
TRBD1,16,TRBJ2-4,NA,TRBV13,TGTGCCAGCTCGACCCAGGACCGGGACAGGGGATACATTCAGTACTTC,CASSTQDRDRGYIQYF
NA,15,TRBJ1-1,NA,TRBV28,TGTGCCAGCAGGGAACAAACCCCACAGGGCACTGAAGCTTTCTTT,CASREQTPQGTEAFF
NA,13,TRBJ2-2,NA,TRBV10-1,TGCGCCAGCAGTAACACAGTCACCGGGGAGCTGTTTTTT,CASSNTVTGELFF
NA,13,TRBJ1-1,NA,TRBV19,TGTGCCAGTACCGGAGGTGCGAACACTGAAGCTTTCTTT,CASTGGANTEAFF
NA,17,TRBJ1-5,few,TRBV10-3,TGTGCCATCAGTGAGTCGGGGACAACGATAGGCAATCAGCCCCAGCATTTT,CAISESGTTIGNQPQHF
TRBD2,16,TRBJ2-3,NA,TRBV13,TGTGCCAGCAGCCCCGGGACTAGCTCGCAAAGGGATACGCAGTATTTT,CASSPGTSSQRDTQYF
TRBD1,12,TRBJ2-7,few,TRBV30,TGTGCCTGGACCGGGACAGGTGGAGTGCAGTACTTC,CAWTGTGGVQYF
TRBD1,14,TRBJ2-1,once,TRBV19,TGTGCCACCAAAGGGGACAGGGGGTTCGATGAGCAGTTCTTC,CATKGDRGFDEQFF
TRBD1,13,TRBJ1-5,NA,TRBV12-3/TRBV12-4,TGTGCCAGCAGTTTGACAGGGGATCAGCCCCAGCATTTT,CASSLTGDQPQHF
TRBD1,15,TRBJ1-2,NA,TRBV7-9,TGTGCCAGCAGCTCCCTGGACAGGGGGCTCTCGGGCTACACCTTC,CASSSLDRGLSGYTF
NA,10,TRBJ1-1,NA,TRBV27,TGTTCGCATCCAGGAACTGAAGCTTTCTTT,CSHPGTEAFF
NA,15,TRBJ2-3,NA,TRBV5-1,TGCGCCAGCAGCTTTCAGGGGCGAAGCACAGATACGCAGTATTTT,CASSFQGRSTDTQYF
NA,13,TRBJ2-5,NA,TRBV24-1,TGTGCCACCAGACAGGGTGTCCAAGAGACCCAGTACTTC,CATRQGVQETQYF
NA,11,TRBJ2-3,NA,TRBV28,TGTGCCAGCAGTCACCCCGGGGCGCAGTATTTT,CASSHPGAQYF
TRBD2,18,TRBJ2-3,NA,TRBV5-1,TGCGCCAGCAGCCAAGGGCCTAGCGGGCTTATTAGCACAGATACGCAGTATTTT,CASSQGPSGLISTDTQYF
TRBD2,13,TRBJ2-5,NA,TRBV7-9,TGTGCCAGCAGCCCTGGGGGGGTCGAGACCCAGTACTTC,CASSPGGVETQYF
TRBD2,18,TRBJ2-1,NA,TRBV30,TGTGCCTGGAGAGGGACTAGCGGGGGGGGCGGGGCCTACAATGAGCAGTTCTTC,CAWRGTSGGGGAYNEQFF
NA,14,TRBJ2-5,NA,TRBV19,TGTGCCAGTAGTATTGGGCAGGGGGGAGAGACCCAGTACTTC,CASSIGQGGETQYF
NA,13,TRBJ2-7,NA,TRBV10-1,TGCGCCAGCAGTGCTCGACAGTCCTACGAGCAGTACTTC,CASSARQSYEQYF
TRBD2,15,TRBJ2-5,NA,TRBV10-3,TGTGCCATCAGTGAGGGACTAGCGGGAGGAGAGACCCAGTACTTC,CAISEGLAGGETQYF
TRBD1,14,TRBJ1-5,NA,TRBV12-5,TGTGCTAGTGCCACAGGGGTCGGATATCAGCCCCAGCATTTT,CASATGVGYQPQHF
TRBD1,15,TRBJ2-3,NA,TRBV5-1,TGCGCCAGCAGCTTGGGGGACAGGGGGCATGATACGCAGTATTTT,CASSLGDRGHDTQYF
TRBD1,14,TRBJ1-5,NA,TRBV6-6,TGTGCCAGCAGTTCCGGACAGGGAGGACAGCCCCAGCATTTT,CASSSGQGGQPQHF
TRBD1,14,TRBJ1-3,NA,TRBV25-1,TGTGCCAGCAGTGAGGGACAGGGGGGAAACACCATATATTTT,CASSEGQGGNTIYF
TRBD1,19,TRBJ2-3,NA,TRBV13,TGTGCCAGCAGCCACGAACCAGCTCCGACAGGGGGCGCGTCAGATACGCAGTATTTT,CASSHEPAPTGGASDTQYF
NA,16,TRBJ2-1,NA,TRBV5-1,TGCGCCAGCAGGCTATTCCGGGACACGGGGCAAGATGAGCAGTTCTTC,CASRLFRDTGQDEQFF
TRBD2,17,TRBJ2-3,NA,TRBV27,TGTGCCAGCAGTACTCTGGGACTAGCGGGGGTGGCAGATACGCAGTATTTT,CASSTLGLAGVADTQYF
NA,8,TRBJ1-2,NA,TRBV11-3,TGTGCCCCCAGGGGCTACACCTTC,CAPRGYTF
TRBD1,19,TRBJ1-5,NA,TRBV3-1/TRBV3-2,TGTGCCAGCAGACGACGCACTAGGGACAGGGGTCCCCTGGCTCAGCCCCAGCATTTT,CASRRRTRDRGPLAQPQHF
NA,13,TRBJ1-2,NA,TRBV2,TGTGCCATCACGCGAGACAGCAACTATGGCTACACCTTC,CAITRDSNYGYTF
TRBD1,14,TRBJ2-4,once,TRBV19,TGTGCCAGTAGTATGACAGGGGCTAAAAACATTCAGTACTTC,CASSMTGAKNIQYF
NA,14,TRBJ1-2,NA,TRBV10-3,TGTGCCATCAGTGAGTCGACAGGAAACTATGGCTACACCTTC,CAISESTGNYGYTF
NA,13,TRBJ1-4,once,TRBV2,TGTGCCAGTCGGTCCTCAACTAATGAAAAACTGTTTTTT,CASRSSTNEKLFF
TRBD1,16,TRBJ1-1,NA,TRBV5-8,TGTGCCAGCAGCTTAGGGACAGCGACCTGGAACACTGAAGCTTTCTTT,CASSLGTATWNTEAFF
TRBD2,16,TRBJ2-3,NA,TRBV28,TGTGCCAGCAGTTTCTTATTAGCGGGGGGCACAGATACGCAGTATTTT,CASSFLLAGGTDTQYF
TRBD1,16,TRBJ1-4,NA,TRBV14,TGTGCCAGCAGCCATGCCCCGGGACAGGGGATGGAAAAACTGTTTTTT,CASSHAPGQGMEKLFF
NA,14,TRBJ2-1,NA,TRBV5-1,TGCGCCAGCAGCTTGGTCGCCCAGGGTAATGAGCAGTTCTTC,CASSLVAQGNEQFF
NA,15,TRBJ2-7,few,TRBV5-4,TGTGCCAGCAGCTTGCAAGGGGTGAATTCCTACGAGCAGTACTTC,CASSLQGVNSYEQYF